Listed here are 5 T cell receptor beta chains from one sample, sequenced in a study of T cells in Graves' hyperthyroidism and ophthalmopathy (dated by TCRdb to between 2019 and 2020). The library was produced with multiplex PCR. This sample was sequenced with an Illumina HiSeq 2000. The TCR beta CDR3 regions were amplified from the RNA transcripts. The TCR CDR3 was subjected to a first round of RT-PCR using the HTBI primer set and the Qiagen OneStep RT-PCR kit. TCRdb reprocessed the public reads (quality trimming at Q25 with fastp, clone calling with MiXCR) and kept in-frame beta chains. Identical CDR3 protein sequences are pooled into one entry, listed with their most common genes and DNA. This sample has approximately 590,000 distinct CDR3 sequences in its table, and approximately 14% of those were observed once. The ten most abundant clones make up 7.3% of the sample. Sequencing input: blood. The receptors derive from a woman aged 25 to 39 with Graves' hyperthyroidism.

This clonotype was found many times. CDR3 sequence (DNA): TGTGCCAGCAGCTTAGCCGGACAGGGTGCAGACTATGGCTACACCTTC. This gives the protein CASSLAGQGADYGYTF. This sequence joins TRBV7-9 and TRBJ1-2; TRBD1 agrees at 8 bases. J gave up 3 bases and V 0 bases, and 6 bases lay outside the gene matches. Germline V lookup: CDR1 SEHNR, CDR2 FQNEAQ (reference sequence). This CDR3 has 16 residues.

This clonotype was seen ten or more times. Here the CDR3 reads CSVASGANVLTF. The CDR3 nucleotides are TGCAGCGTTGCTTCTGGGGCCAACGTCCTGACTTTC. The chain has TRBV29-1 and TRBJ2-6, with D hard to call. The V gene's germline CDR1 is SQVTM and CDR2 ANQGSEA. The CDR3 sequence is 12 residues long. V lost 4 bases and J 1 base, leaving 2 bases between the germline ends.

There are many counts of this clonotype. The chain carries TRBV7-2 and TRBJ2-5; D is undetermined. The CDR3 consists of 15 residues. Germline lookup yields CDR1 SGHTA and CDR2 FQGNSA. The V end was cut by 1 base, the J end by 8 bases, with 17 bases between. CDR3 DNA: TGTGCCAGCAGCTTAGGAGGTAGAGAGGCAGGCACCCAGTACTTC. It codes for CASSLGGREAGTQYF.

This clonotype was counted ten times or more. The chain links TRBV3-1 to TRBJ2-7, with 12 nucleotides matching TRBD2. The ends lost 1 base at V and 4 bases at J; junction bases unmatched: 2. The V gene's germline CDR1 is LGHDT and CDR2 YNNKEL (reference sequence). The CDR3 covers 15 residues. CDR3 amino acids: CASSQGLAGVYEQYF. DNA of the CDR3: TGTGCCAGCAGCCAAGGACTAGCGGGAGTGTACGAGCAGTACTTC.

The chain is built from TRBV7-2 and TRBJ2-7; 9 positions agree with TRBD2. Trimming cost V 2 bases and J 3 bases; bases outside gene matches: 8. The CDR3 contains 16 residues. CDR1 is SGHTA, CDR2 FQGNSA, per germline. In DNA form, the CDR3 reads TGTGCCAGCAGCTTACGGCTAGCGGGATCAGGCTACGAGCAGTACTTC. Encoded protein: CASSLRLAGSGYEQYF.